This T cell receptor beta chain was identified in a study of shared clonotypes between healthy human individuals (dated by TCRdb to 2020 to 2022). A note on the overall study: The cohort included three men and a couple of women between 18 and 49 years of age. Per donor, three plates each were used for CD4 naive and CD4 memory, two for CD8 naive, and one for CD8 memory. Leukapheresis yielded between about 0.94 and 8.9 billion PBMCs per donor. To increase sequencing depth and limit assay-specific biases, different laboratories used diverse techniques to prepare libraries and sequence TCR repertoires. The study deeply sequenced blood TCR repertoires of several healthy adults to estimate repertoire size and the extent of clonotype sharing between individuals.

Remarks on this clone: Which antigen it targets is not known. Base-call qualities are not available, and no considerably larger clone is one nucleotide away.

Trimming takes 6 bases from V and 4 bases from J, and the germline ends sit 19 bases apart. The germline V gene encodes CDR1 MNHEY and CDR2 SMNVEV (reference sequence). The CDR3 has 16 amino acids, counting the end cysteine and phenylalanine. The retained sequence is limited to the CDR3, 48 bases, with the frame set at the first base. Using the deep immunoSEQ assay, multiplex PCR amplified TCR CDR3 regions from genomic DNA. For each cell subset, the extracted genomic DNA was distributed evenly across all wells of several immunoSEQ 96-well plates, and each plate served as one replicate. For sorted subsets, about 210 ng of genomic DNA, equivalent to around 30,000 T cell genomes, went into each replicate PCR. The purified libraries were quantified using a Qubit 3.0 fluorometer, sized with a Bioanalyzer 2100, and then quantified again using the KAPA Library Quantification kit. Every immunoSEQ 96-well plate was sequenced on a separate single-read 150-cycle Illumina NextSeq 550 flow cell. The authors' analysis ran thus. Because the immunoSEQ output included only junctional sequences and no quality scores, the filtering could not be the same as the filtering used for full-length reads. To assign V/J genes and CDR3, sequences were annotated against IMGT germline references using PyIR, a Python wrapper for IgBLAST v1.9. Any read was removed if the V/J assignment was weak (E-value above 1e-6), the CDR3 was missing, or the read contained stop codons, out-of-frame junctions, or ambiguous translated residues. A V3J clonotype was defined by an identical inferred V gene, J gene, and CDR3 amino acid sequence. The percentage overlap between two repertoires was calculated by dividing the number of shared unique clonotypes by the size of the smaller repertoire. Repertoire richness was assessed with RTK rarefaction, the Chao1 estimator, and Recon v2.1 estimates of unobserved clonotypes. Generation probabilities were computed with OLGA for all TCRbeta clonotypes obtained by the gDNA method from several donors. TCRdb limited this immuneACCESS table to in-frame rearrangements with V and J called. A share of clones is missing; checked studies link under half to unresolved V genes, and the rest is unexplained. V, J and clone size reflect that table, while D and trimming were determined from the DNA. This sample comprises some 600,000 clones, 96% of them detected only once. The ten largest clones take up about 0.11% of the sample.

Points the paper makes about the study in general: Because the study included only a small number of donors, the genetic and exposure-history diversity represented was limited. Based on pairwise subsampling, the degree of clonotype sharing among donors was expected to be affected by sequencing depth. Higher generation probabilities were observed for clonotypes shared by all four sorted-subset donors than for non-shared clonotypes. Rarefaction of sorted-subset datasets indicated incomplete sequencing despite the large sequencing depth. Only blood was sampled, and tissue TCR repertoires likely differ from those in blood. Naive subsets generally had larger estimated clonotype richness than memory subsets. About 4.5% of naive CD4, around 3.6% of naive CD8, 2.3% of memory CD4, and less than 0.45% of memory CD8 clonotypes were shared across a few donors.

For the CD8 naive samples, CD45RO-negative cells were positively selected for CCR7, yielding a CD45RA+CCR7+ population from which TemRA cells were excluded. Donors were healthy HIV-negative adults with no recently reported acute infections or vaccinations. Every donor was a Caucasian adult living in Nashville, Tennessee, USA. Blood was collected by leukapheresis, and PBMCs were isolated by Ficoll-Histopaque density gradient centrifugation and then cryopreserved in liquid nitrogen vapor phase. Analytical flow cytometry was used to check the purity and quantity of every magnetically sorted T cell population. Genomic DNA was isolated from every sorted fraction and measured by UV absorbance on a Nanodrop 2000c.

Sequencing input: naive CD8+ T cells sorted from blood. The cell subset or site label, as the study defines it: CD45RA+CCR7+. The receptor's source is a woman between 25 and 40 years old in good health. The chain is assembled from TRBV27 and TRBJ2-1, with the identity of the D gene unclear. The CDR3 region reads CASSHPGLAEYNEQFF. The nucleotides read TGTGCCAGCAGCCATCCCGGGTTGGCAGAATACAATGAGCAGTTCTTC.